The 11 T cell receptor beta chains presented below share a single source sample, sequenced in a study of T cell repertoires in cytomegalovirus infection. Each CDR3 protein is one row after TCRdb ran MiXCR on the reads. The profile shows hundreds of thousands of distinct CDR3 sequences, about 27% of them singletons. For these receptors, no antigen is known. Material: cultured PBMCs, obtained from culture after CMV antigen stimulation. The receptors were gathered from a human donor in good health (CMV status not recorded). Some clones in this sample may be carry-over from other donors' samples.

This clonotype was observed many times. The chain carries TRBV29-1 and TRBJ1-2; the D is unclear. The CDR3 spans 11 residues. V lost 1 base, J lost 8 bases, and 8 bases lay in between. CDR1 and CDR2 from the germline V gene are SQVTM and ANQGSEA. The CDR3 coding sequence is TGCAGCGTTGAAGGGCAGTCAGGCTACACCTTC. Translated, it gives CSVEGQSGYTF.

At least ten counts were recorded for this clonotype. The chain couples TRBV7-2 to TRBJ2-1; 10 bases fit TRBD2. Per germline, CDR1 SGHTA and CDR2 FQGNSA. There are 20 residues in the CDR3. The junction had 18 bases not matched to a gene; V was cut back by 6 bases and J by 1 base. This CDR3 reads CASSRKGLAGAKESYNEQFF. In nucleotides, the CDR3 is TGTGCCAGCAGTCGAAAGGGGCTAGCGGGAGCTAAGGAATCCTACAATGAGCAGTTCTTC.

This chain links TRBV6-8 with TRBJ2-1, with D perhaps matching TRBD1 (6 bases). V lost 2 bases to trimming and J lost 1 base, with 12 bases between them. Germline V gene sequence: CDR1 MNHGY, CDR2 SAAAGT. CDR3 length: 16 residues. CDR3 coding DNA: TGTGCCAGCAGTTACGGGACCAGGGGTTCCTACAATGAGCAGTTCTTC. Translating gives CASSYGTRGSYNEQFF.

This clonotype was counted between two and nine times. CDR3 protein: CASSQDSVRRTPLHF. CDR3 sequence (DNA): TGTGCCAGCAGCCAGGACTCCGTCCGAAGGACACCCCTCCACTTT. The chain employs TRBV6-6 and TRBJ1-6; no firm D call. This CDR3 is built from 15 residues. Germline loops: CDR1 MNHNY, CDR2 SVGAGI (reference sequence). V lost 6 bases and J lost 11, with 20 bases in between.

CDR3 nucleotides: TGTGCCAGCAGCTTAGAGGACAGACTGGGCTACACCTTC. Its translation is CASSLEDRLGYTF. The rearrangement joins TRBV7-4 to TRBJ1-2, with a tentative D call TRBD1 (6 bases). The CDR3 extends over 13 amino acids. The germline V gene has CDR1 SGHVT and CDR2 SQSDAQ. V lost 1 base and J 8 bases, leaving 11 bases between the germline ends.

The rearrangement uses TRBV19 and TRBJ1-5; TRBD1 matches 8 bases. Trimming removed 5 bases from V and 6 bases from J; junction bases left unmatched: 6. Germline values: CDR1 LNHDA, CDR2 SQIVND (reference sequence). The CDR3 has 14 amino acids. The CDR3 region has the DNA TGTGCCAGTAGTTCCCGGGACAGGTCTCAGCCCCAGCATTTT. It is translated as CASSSRDRSQPQHF.

The rearrangement uses TRBV10-3 and TRBJ2-1; TRBD2 matches 12 bases. V lost 4 bases and J lost 7; bases outside the gene matches: 8. The germline V gene encodes CDR1 ENHRY and CDR2 SYGVKD. The CDR3 is 16 residues long. CDR3 coding DNA: TGTGCCATCAGTGCTTCTAGCGGGAGGGCGGATAATGAGCAGTTCTTC. It specifies CAISASSGRADNEQFF.

The table lists this clonotype with a few counts. This sequence joins TRBV4-2 and TRBJ1-5; no definite D call. The V and J ends lost 1 base and 6 bases respectively, with 7 bases between them. This CDR3 has 13 amino acids. The V gene's germline CDR1 is LGHNA and CDR2 YNFKEQ. In DNA form, the CDR3 reads TGTGCCAGCAGCCAAGGGCCCGGTCAGCCCCAGCATTTT. It is translated as CASSQGPGQPQHF.

The genes are TRBV7-2 and TRBJ2-7; 7 bases align to TRBD1. CDR1 is SGHTA and CDR2 is FQGNSA in the germline V gene. The CDR3 spans 14 residues. The V and J ends lost 8 bases and 2 bases, in that order; junction bases with no gene match: 9. The DNA of the CDR3 is TGTGCCAGCTTACCTTACGGGACAGCCTACGAGCAGTACTTC. It translates to CASLPYGTAYEQYF.

The chain is built from TRBV29-1 and TRBJ1-1; no definite D call. Trimming cost V 6 bases and J 5 bases, with 16 bases left between them. Per germline, CDR1 SQVTM and CDR2 ANQGSEA. The CDR3 has 13 amino acids. The CDR3, as DNA: TGCAGCGTCGCGGTTGGGGTATGGACTGAAGCTTTCTTT. It yields the protein CSVAVGVWTEAFF.

The gene calls are TRBV7-9 and TRBJ2-1, with a weak D call TRBD1 (7 bases). The germline gives CDR1 SEHNR, CDR2 FQNEAQ (reference sequence). The CDR3 contains 15 residues. Trimming cost V 4 bases and J 8 bases, with 18 bases left between them. Here the CDR3 DNA reads TGTGCCAGCAGCTCCCCATCGGGGGACAGATATGAGCAGTTCTTC. Translated: CASSSPSGDRYEQFF.